This T cell receptor beta chain was recorded in a study of blood T cell repertoires in COVID-19. For the study at large: Italy, Spain and the United States were the sources of the convalescent and acute COVID-19 samples.

Study processing details: Nucleated cell counts were estimated from reference gene primer amplification. Using immunoSEQ multiplex PCR, the repertoire was profiled, and TCRdb retains in-frame clones only, with some absent. D and trimming were read from the DNA, whereas the V and J calls and clone size are those reported in that table. In the table there are 300,000 to 400,000 clones, roughly 90% of which are singletons. Patients at the Seattle site were enrolled during active infection and followed longitudinally. The specimen sequenced was peripheral blood. The TCR was taken from a woman in her 30s with COVID-19, enrolled during active disease.

For the CDR3, the DNA is TGTGCCAGTAGTATAGATCTTGGAGCAGGGGAAGCTTTCTTT. Encoded protein: CASSIDLGAGEAFF. The V call is TRBV19, the J call TRBJ1-1; possible D gene TRBD1, 5 bases. Germline V gene sequence: CDR1 LNHDA, CDR2 SQIVND (reference sequence). V was shortened by 0 bases and J by 8 bases, with 13 bases between the two germline ends. This CDR3 is built from 14 residues.